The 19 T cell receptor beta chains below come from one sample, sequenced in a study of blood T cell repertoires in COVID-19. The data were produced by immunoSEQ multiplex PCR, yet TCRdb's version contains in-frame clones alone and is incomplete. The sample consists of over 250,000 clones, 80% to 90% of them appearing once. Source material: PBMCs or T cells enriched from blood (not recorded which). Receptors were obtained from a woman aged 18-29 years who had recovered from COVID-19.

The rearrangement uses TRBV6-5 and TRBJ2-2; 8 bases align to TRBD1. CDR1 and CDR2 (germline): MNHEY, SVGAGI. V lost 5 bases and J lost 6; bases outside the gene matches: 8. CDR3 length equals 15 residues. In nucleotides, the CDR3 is TGTGCCAGCAGTACGGACAGGGATCATCCCGGGGAGCTGTTTTTT. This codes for CASSTDRDHPGELFF.

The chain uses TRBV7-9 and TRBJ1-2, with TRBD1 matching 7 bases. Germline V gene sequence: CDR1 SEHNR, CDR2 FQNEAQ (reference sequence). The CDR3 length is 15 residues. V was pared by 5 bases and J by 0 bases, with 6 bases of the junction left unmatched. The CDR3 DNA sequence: TGTGCCAGCAGCCTTTGGGACAGAACTAACTATGGCTACACCTTC. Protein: CASSLWDRTNYGYTF. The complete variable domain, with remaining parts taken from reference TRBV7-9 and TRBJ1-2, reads DTGVSQNPRHKITKRGQNVTFRCDPISEHNRLYWYRQTLGQGPEFLTYFQNEAQLEKSRLLSDRFSAERPKGSFSTLEIQRTEQGDSAMYLCASSLWDRTNYGYTFGSGTRLTVV.

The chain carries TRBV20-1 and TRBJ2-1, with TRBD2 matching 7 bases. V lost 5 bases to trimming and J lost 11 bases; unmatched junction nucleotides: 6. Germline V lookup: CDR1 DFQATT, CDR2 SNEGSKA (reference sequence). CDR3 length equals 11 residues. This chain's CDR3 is CSAYRDYKQFF. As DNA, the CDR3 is TGCAGTGCTTACCGGGACTACAAGCAGTTCTTC.

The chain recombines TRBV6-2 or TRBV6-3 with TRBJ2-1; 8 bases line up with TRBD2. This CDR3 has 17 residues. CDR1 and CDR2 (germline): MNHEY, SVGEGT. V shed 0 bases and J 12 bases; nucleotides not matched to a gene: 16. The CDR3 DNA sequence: TGTGCCAGCAGTTACTCGGTAGCGGGACTACCCCCAATGATGCAGTTCTTC. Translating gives CASSYSVAGLPPMMQFF.

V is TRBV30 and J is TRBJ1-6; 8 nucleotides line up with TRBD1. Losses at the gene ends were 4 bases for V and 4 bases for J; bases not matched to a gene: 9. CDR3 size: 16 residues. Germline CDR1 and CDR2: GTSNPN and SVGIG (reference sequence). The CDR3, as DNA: TGTGCCTGGACCAAACGGAGACAGGGGTATAATTCACCCCTCCACTTT. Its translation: CAWTKRRQGYNSPLHF.

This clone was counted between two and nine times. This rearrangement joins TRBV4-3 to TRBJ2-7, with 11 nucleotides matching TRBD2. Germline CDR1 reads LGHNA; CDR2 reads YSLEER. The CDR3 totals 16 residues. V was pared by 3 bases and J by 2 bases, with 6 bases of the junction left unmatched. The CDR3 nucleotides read TGCGCCAGCAGCCAGTTTAGCGGGGGGGCCACCTACGAGCAGTACTTC. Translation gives CASSQFSGGATYEQYF.

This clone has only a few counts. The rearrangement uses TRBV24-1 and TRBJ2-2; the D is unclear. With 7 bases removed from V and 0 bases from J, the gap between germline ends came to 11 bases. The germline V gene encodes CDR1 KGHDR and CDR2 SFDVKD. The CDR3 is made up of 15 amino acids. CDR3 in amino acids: CATSDRRTNTGELFF. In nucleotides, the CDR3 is TGTGCCACCAGCGACCGGCGGACGAACACCGGGGAGCTGTTTTTT.

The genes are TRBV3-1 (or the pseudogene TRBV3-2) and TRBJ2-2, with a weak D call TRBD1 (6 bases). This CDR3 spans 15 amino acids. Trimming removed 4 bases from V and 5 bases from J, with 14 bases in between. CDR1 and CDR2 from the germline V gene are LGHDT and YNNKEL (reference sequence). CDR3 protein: CASSRSNRETGELFF. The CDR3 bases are TGTGCCAGCAGCCGTAGCAACAGGGAGACCGGGGAGCTGTTTTTT.

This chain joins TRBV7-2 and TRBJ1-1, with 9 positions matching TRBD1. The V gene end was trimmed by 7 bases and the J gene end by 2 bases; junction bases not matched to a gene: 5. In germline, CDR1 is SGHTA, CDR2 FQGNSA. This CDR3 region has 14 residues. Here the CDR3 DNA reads TGTGCCAGCACGGGACAGGGCCTAAACACTGAAGCTTTCTTT. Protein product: CASTGQGLNTEAFF.

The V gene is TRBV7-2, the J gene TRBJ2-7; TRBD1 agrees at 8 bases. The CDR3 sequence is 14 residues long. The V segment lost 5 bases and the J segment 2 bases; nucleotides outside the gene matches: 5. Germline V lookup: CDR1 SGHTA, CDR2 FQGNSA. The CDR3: CASSTPDRAYEQYF. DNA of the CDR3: TGTGCCAGCAGCACACCGGACAGGGCCTACGAGCAGTACTTC.

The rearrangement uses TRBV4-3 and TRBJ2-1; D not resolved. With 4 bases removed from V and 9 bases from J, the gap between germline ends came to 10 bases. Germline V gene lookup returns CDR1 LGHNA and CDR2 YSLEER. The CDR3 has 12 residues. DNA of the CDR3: TGCGCCAGCAGCCTGTACGGCGGTGAGCAGTTCTTC. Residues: CASSLYGGEQFF.

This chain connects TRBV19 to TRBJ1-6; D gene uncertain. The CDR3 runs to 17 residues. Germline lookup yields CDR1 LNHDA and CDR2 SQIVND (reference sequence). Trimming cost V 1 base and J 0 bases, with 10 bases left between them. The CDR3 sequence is CASSIGAGSSYNSPLHF. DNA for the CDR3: TGTGCCAGTAGTATAGGGGCCGGGAGCTCCTATAATTCACCCCTCCACTTT. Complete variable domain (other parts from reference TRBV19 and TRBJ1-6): DGGITQSPKYLFRKEGQNVTLSCEQNLNHDAMYWYRQDPGQGLRLIYYSQIVNDFQKGDIAEGYSVSREKKESFPLTVTSAQKNPTAFYLCASSIGAGSSYNSPLHFGNGTRLTVT.

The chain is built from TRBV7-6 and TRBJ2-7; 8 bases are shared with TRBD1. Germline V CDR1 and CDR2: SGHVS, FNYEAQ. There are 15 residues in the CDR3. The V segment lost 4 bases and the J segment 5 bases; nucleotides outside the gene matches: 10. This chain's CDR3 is CASSSSPLQGDEQYF. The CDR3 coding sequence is TGTGCCAGCAGCTCTAGCCCATTACAGGGGGACGAGCAGTACTTC.

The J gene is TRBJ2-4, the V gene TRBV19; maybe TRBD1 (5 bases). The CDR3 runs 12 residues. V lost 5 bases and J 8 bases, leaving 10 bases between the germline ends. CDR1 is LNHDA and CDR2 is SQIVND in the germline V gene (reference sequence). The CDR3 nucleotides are TGTGCCAGTAGTTTCAGGGAAGACATTCAGTACTTC. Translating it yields CASSFREDIQYF.

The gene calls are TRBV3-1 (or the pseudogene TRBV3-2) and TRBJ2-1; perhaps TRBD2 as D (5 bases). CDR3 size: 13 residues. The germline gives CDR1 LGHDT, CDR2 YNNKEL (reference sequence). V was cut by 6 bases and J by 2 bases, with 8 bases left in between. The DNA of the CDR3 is TGTGCCAGCAGGTTCGGGACCTACAATGAGCAGTTCTTC. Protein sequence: CASRFGTYNEQFF.

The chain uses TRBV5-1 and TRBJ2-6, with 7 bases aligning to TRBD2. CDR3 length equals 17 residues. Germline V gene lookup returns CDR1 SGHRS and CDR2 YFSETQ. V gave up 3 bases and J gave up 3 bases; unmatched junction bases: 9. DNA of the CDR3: TGCGCCAGCAGCTATGGACTAGACGGGGGTGGGGCCAACGTCCTGACTTTC. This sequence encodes CASSYGLDGGGANVLTF.

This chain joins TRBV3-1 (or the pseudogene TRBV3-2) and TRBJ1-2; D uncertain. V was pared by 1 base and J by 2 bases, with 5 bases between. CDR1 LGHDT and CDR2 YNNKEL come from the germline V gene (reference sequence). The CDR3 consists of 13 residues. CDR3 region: CASSQARNYGYTF. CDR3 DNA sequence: TGTGCCAGCAGCCAAGCCCGGAACTATGGCTACACCTTC.

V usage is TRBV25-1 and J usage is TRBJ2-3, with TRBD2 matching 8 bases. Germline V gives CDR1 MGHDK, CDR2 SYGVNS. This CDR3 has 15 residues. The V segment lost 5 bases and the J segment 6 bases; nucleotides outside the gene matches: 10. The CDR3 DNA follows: TGTGCCAGCAGTTTTTACGGGGGGGCGGTGGATACGCAGTATTTT. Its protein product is CASSFYGGAVDTQYF.

The CDR3 sequence: CAWSGGGYNEQFF. CDR3 DNA sequence: TGTGCCTGGAGTGGGGGGGGGTACAATGAGCAGTTCTTC. The V call is TRBV30, the J call TRBJ2-1, with 7 bases fitting TRBD2. CDR3 length equals 13 residues. Trimming took 1 base from V and 4 from J; bases not matched to a gene: 1. CDR1 is GTSNPN and CDR2 is SVGIG in the germline V gene (reference sequence).